The rows below give T cell receptor beta chains drawn from one sample of a study of OX40 agonist ivuxolimab in advanced cancers. Libraries were prepared by immunoSEQ multiplex PCR; TCRdb keeps only in-frame clonotypes and omits some of them. The sample yields 52,000 or so clones, around four fifths seen once. Sequences were derived from CD4+ or CD8+ T cells sorted from blood, sampled in a trial of the OX40 agonist ivuxolimab. The receptors stem from an adult with an advanced solid tumor such as melanoma, head and neck, liver or kidney cancer. CDR3s include the opening cysteine and the closing phenylalanine or tryptophan. D genes are given only for firm matches. Rows may omit the clone size; those that give it use once, few, many or a size class.

clone_size: .; d_call: .; j_call: TRBJ2-1; v_call: TRBV4-3; cdr3_aa: CASGRGSSYNEQFF; cdr3_nt: TGCGCCAGCGGACGGGGGAGCTCCTACAATGAGCAGTTCTTC
clone_size: .; d_call: .; j_call: TRBJ2-7; v_call: TRBV21-1; cdr3_aa: CASSRSPRGQGDEGQYF; cdr3_nt: TGTGCCAGCAGCCGGTCCCCCCGGGGACAGGGGGATGAGGGGCAGTACTTC
clone_size: .; d_call: .; j_call: TRBJ2-3; v_call: TRBV19; cdr3_aa: CASSILSVGTDTQYF; cdr3_nt: TGTGCCAGTAGTATACTCTCGGTGGGGACAGATACGCAGTATTTT
clone_size: once; d_call: .; j_call: TRBJ1-2; v_call: TRBV6-5; cdr3_aa: CASSLDVGGYTF; cdr3_nt: TGTGCCAGCAGTTTAGATGTCGGAGGCTACACCTTC
clone_size: .; d_call: .; j_call: TRBJ2-1; v_call: TRBV11-2; cdr3_aa: CASSLSGPYNEQFF; cdr3_nt: TGTGCCAGCAGCTTATCGGGACCCTACAATGAGCAGTTCTTC
clone_size: .; d_call: .; j_call: TRBJ1-5; v_call: TRBV4-2; cdr3_aa: CASSQGQDSNQPQHF; cdr3_nt: TGTGCCAGCAGCCAAGGTCAGGATAGCAATCAGCCCCAGCATTTT
clone_size: .; d_call: .; j_call: TRBJ2-3; v_call: TRBV19; cdr3_aa: CASAGSTDTQYF; cdr3_nt: TGTGCCAGCGCGGGCAGCACAGATACGCAGTATTTT
clone_size: .; d_call: .; j_call: TRBJ2-7; v_call: TRBV18; cdr3_aa: CASSPPYGSYEQYF; cdr3_nt: TGTGCCAGCTCACCACCATACGGCTCCTACGAGCAGTACTTC
clone_size: once; d_call: .; j_call: TRBJ1-1; v_call: TRBV6-1; cdr3_aa: CASRTEGDRRAGAFF; cdr3_nt: TGTGCCAGCAGAACGGAGGGGGACCGCAGGGCTGGAGCTTTCTTT
clone_size: .; d_call: TRBD1; j_call: TRBJ1-5; v_call: TRBV19; cdr3_aa: CASIPPGQPDQPQHF; cdr3_nt: TGTGCCAGTATCCCCCCGGGACAGCCTGATCAGCCCCAGCATTTT
clone_size: .; d_call: .; j_call: TRBJ1-1; v_call: TRBV18; cdr3_aa: CASSPRYGEGKGTEAFF; cdr3_nt: TGTGCCAGCTCACCACGTTACGGGGAAGGAAAAGGAACTGAAGCTTTCTTT
clone_size: .; d_call: .; j_call: TRBJ2-7; v_call: TRBV19; cdr3_aa: CASSSSYEQYF; cdr3_nt: TGTGCCAGTAGTTCCTCCTACGAGCAGTACTTC
clone_size: once; d_call: TRBD1; j_call: TRBJ1-4; v_call: TRBV19; cdr3_aa: CASSITGVEGEKLFF; cdr3_nt: TGTGCCAGTAGTATTACAGGGGTCGAAGGTGAAAAACTGTTTTTT
clone_size: .; d_call: TRBD1; j_call: TRBJ1-2; v_call: TRBV2; cdr3_aa: CASRAIGGTGDRGYTF; cdr3_nt: TGTGCCAGCAGGGCAATCGGAGGGACAGGGGACAGAGGCTACACCTTC
clone_size: few; d_call: .; j_call: TRBJ1-5; v_call: TRBV7-9; cdr3_aa: CASSGRESQPQHF; cdr3_nt: TGTGCCAGCAGCGGCAGGGAGAGTCAGCCCCAGCATTTT
clone_size: .; d_call: .; j_call: TRBJ2-3; v_call: TRBV5-1; cdr3_aa: CASSLSYTDTQYF; cdr3_nt: TGCGCCAGCAGCTTAAGTTACACAGATACGCAGTATTTT
clone_size: .; d_call: TRBD2; j_call: TRBJ2-7; v_call: TRBV14; cdr3_aa: CASSQATDGRIYEQYF; cdr3_nt: TGTGCCAGCAGCCAAGCGACAGACGGGAGGATCTACGAGCAGTACTTC
clone_size: .; d_call: TRBD1; j_call: TRBJ2-5; v_call: TRBV4-1; cdr3_aa: CASSHARDRGQTQYF; cdr3_nt: TGCGCCAGCAGCCATGCCCGGGACAGGGGGCAGACCCAGTACTTC
clone_size: .; d_call: TRBD1; j_call: TRBJ2-7; v_call: TRBV7-3; cdr3_aa: CASSLMPGQGAGEQYF; cdr3_nt: TGTGCCAGCAGCTTAATGCCGGGACAGGGTGCGGGGGAGCAGTACTTC
clone_size: .; d_call: TRBD1; j_call: TRBJ1-5; v_call: TRBV6-5; cdr3_aa: CASSTGQNQPQHF; cdr3_nt: TGTGCCAGCAGTACGGGACAGAATCAGCCCCAGCATTTT
clone_size: once; d_call: .; j_call: TRBJ2-2; v_call: TRBV7-2; cdr3_aa: CASAAGPETPGELFF; cdr3_nt: TGTGCCAGCGCTGCTGGCCCCGAGACACCGGGGGAGCTGTTTTTT
clone_size: few; d_call: .; j_call: TRBJ2-1; v_call: TRBV5-1; cdr3_aa: CASSLDGPRGQFF; cdr3_nt: TGCGCCAGCAGCTTGGACGGACCTAGGGGGCAGTTCTTC
clone_size: .; d_call: .; j_call: TRBJ1-1; v_call: TRBV18; cdr3_aa: CASFPTNGLEAFF; cdr3_nt: TGTGCCAGCTTTCCCACGAATGGCCTTGAAGCTTTCTTT
clone_size: medium-sized; d_call: .; j_call: TRBJ2-7; v_call: TRBV5-5; cdr3_aa: CASSPWHSYEQYF; cdr3_nt: TGTGCCAGCAGTCCCTGGCATTCCTACGAGCAGTACTTC
clone_size: .; d_call: .; j_call: TRBJ2-2; v_call: TRBV4-3; cdr3_aa: CASSQDPGTLSTGELFF; cdr3_nt: TGCGCCAGCAGCCAAGATCCGGGGACACTAAGCACCGGGGAGCTGTTTTTT
clone_size: .; d_call: .; j_call: TRBJ1-5; v_call: TRBV6-5; cdr3_aa: CASSYSSGTDQPQHF; cdr3_nt: TGTGCCAGCAGTTACTCTTCAGGGACGGATCAGCCCCAGCATTTT
clone_size: .; d_call: TRBD1; j_call: TRBJ2-2; v_call: TRBV5-1; cdr3_aa: CASWFGTGGTGELFF; cdr3_nt: TGCGCCAGCTGGTTCGGGACAGGGGGCACCGGGGAGCTGTTTTTT
clone_size: .; d_call: .; j_call: TRBJ1-4; v_call: TRBV12-5; cdr3_aa: CASGNLGGPTSNEKLFF; cdr3_nt: TGTGCTAGTGGTAACCTCGGGGGACCGACCTCGAATGAAAAACTGTTTTTT